The clone carrying this TCR beta chain came up a few times. What it binds is unknown. This entry is derived from a study of response to subunit inactivated influenza vaccine. TCRdb used MiXCR to reprocess the RT-PCR reads, holding one entry per CDR3 protein. The data contain about 830,000 distinct CDR3 sequences, around a sixth of them singletons. Study-level findings and limits: Authors suggested that a seasonal influenza vaccination recruits few new T cells each time.

The CDR3 sequence is 19 residues long. Germline CDR1 and CDR2: MNHEY and SVGEGT. V lost 9 bases and J lost 2; bases outside the gene matches: 20. The source is a man aged 50-59 years who received an inactivated influenza vaccine. Here the sequenced sample was PBMCs from blood, taken 5 days after vaccination. This chain links TRBV6-2 or TRBV6-3 with TRBJ2-1, with 9 nucleotides matching TRBD2. The CDR3 here is CARFPLAGLLMGPYNEQFF. CDR3 nucleotides: TGTGCCAGATTTCCTCTAGCGGGGCTACTTATGGGCCCCTACAATGAGCAGTTCTTC.